This T cell receptor beta chain stems from a study of response to subunit inactivated influenza vaccine. The ends lost 3 bases at V and 3 bases at J; junction bases unmatched: 8. The CDR3 spans 16 residues. In germline, CDR1 is DFQATT, CDR2 SNEGSKA (reference sequence). This clonotype has just a few counts. TCRdb re-called the RT-PCR reads through MiXCR, storing one row per CDR3 protein. The data show under 850,000 distinct CDR3 sequences, less than 20% seen once. This sample comprised PBMCs from blood, obtained 4 to 6 days after vaccination. This clonotype originated in a man aged 50-60 years who received an inactivated influenza vaccine. This chain connects TRBV20-1 to TRBJ2-5, with 12 bases that match TRBD1. The CDR3 loop reads CSASSGQGANEETQYF. For the CDR3, the DNA is TGCAGTGCTAGTTCGGGACAGGGGGCGAATGAAGAGACCCAGTACTTC.